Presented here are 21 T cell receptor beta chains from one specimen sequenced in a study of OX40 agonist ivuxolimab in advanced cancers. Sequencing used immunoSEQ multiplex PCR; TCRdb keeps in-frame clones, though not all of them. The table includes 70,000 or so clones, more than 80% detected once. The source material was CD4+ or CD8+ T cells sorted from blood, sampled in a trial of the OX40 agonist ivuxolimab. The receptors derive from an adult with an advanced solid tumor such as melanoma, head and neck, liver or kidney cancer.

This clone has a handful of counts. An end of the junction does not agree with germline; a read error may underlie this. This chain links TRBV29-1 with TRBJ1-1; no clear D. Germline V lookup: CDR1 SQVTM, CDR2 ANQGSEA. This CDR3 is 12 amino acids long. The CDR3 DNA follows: TGCAGCGTTTCCCACCCGAACGCTGAAGCTTTCTTT. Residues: CSVSHPNAEAFF.

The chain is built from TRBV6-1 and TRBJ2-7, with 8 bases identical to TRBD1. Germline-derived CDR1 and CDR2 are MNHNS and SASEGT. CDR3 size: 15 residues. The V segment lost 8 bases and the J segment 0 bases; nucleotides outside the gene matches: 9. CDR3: CASQGQAQGSYEQYF. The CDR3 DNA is TGTGCCAGCCAGGGACAGGCCCAAGGCTCCTACGAGCAGTACTTC.

DNA for the CDR3: TGTGCCAGCAGGGCGGGGACACCGAACACCGGGGAGCTGTTTTTT. This translates into CASRAGTPNTGELFF. J is TRBJ2-2 and V is TRBV2, with D perhaps being TRBD1 or TRBD2 (6 bases each). V was shortened by 6 bases and J by 0 bases, with 11 bases between the two germline ends. The CDR3 consists of 15 residues. The germline V gene has CDR1 SNHLY and CDR2 FYNNEI.

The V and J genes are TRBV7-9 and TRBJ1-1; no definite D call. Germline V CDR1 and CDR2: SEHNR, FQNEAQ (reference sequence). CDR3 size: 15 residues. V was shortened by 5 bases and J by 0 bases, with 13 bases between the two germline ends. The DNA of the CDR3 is TGTGCCAGCAGCCTGGGGATGGGCTTGAACACTGAAGCTTTCTTT. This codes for CASSLGMGLNTEAFF.

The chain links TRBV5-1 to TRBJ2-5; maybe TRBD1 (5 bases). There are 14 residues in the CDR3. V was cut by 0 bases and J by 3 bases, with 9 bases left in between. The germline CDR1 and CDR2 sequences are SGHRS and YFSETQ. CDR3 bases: TGCGCCAGCAGCTTGGCCATAGGGGAAGAGACCCAGTACTTC. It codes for CASSLAIGEETQYF.

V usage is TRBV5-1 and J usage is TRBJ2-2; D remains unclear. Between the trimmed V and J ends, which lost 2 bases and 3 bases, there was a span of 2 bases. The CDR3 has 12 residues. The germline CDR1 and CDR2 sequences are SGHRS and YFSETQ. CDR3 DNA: TGCGCCAGCAGCTTATACACCGGGGAGCTGTTTTTT. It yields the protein CASSLYTGELFF.

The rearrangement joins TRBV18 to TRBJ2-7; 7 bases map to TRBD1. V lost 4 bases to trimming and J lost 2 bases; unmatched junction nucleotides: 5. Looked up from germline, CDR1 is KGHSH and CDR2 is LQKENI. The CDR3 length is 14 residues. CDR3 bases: TGTGCCAGCTCACGTAACAGGGGCACCTACGAGCAGTACTTC. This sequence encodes CASSRNRGTYEQYF.

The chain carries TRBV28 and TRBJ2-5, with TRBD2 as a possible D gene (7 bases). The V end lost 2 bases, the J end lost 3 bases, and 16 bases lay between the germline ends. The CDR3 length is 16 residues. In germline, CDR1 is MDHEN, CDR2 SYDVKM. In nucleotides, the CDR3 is TGTGCCAGCAGTTTAGGGAGGGGGGAGTGGGAAGAGACCCAGTACTTC. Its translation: CASSLGRGEWEETQYF.

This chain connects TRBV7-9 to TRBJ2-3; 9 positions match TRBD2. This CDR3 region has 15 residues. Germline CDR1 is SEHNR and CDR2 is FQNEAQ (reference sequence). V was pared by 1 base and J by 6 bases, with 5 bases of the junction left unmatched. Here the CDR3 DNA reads TGTGCCAGCAGCTTAGTTAGCGGGAGAGGGGATACGCAGTATTTT. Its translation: CASSLVSGRGDTQYF.

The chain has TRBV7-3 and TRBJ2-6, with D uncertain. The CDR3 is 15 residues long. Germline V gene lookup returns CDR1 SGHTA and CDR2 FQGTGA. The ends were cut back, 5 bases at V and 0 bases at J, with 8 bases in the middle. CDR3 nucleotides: TGTGCCAGCAGCCGTCCGGGCTCTGGGGCCAACGTCCTGACTTTC. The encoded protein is CASSRPGSGANVLTF.

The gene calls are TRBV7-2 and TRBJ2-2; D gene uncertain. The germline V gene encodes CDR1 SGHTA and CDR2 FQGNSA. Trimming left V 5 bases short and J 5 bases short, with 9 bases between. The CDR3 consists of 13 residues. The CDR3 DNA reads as TGTGCCAGCAGCGCCGGACCTACCGGGGAGCTGTTTTTT. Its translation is CASSAGPTGELFF. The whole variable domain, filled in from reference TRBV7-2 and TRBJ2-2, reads GAGVSQSPSNKVTEKGKDVELRCDPISGHTALYWYRQSLGQGLEFLIYFQGNSAPDKSGLPSDRFSAERTGGSVSTLTIQRTQQEDSAVYLCASSAGPTGELFFGEGSRLTVL.

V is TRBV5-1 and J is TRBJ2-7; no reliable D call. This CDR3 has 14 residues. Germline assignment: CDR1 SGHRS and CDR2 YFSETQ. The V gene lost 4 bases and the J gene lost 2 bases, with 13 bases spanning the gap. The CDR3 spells CASSPPGGAYEQYF. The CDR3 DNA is TGCGCCAGCAGCCCCCCAGGTGGAGCCTACGAGCAGTACTTC.

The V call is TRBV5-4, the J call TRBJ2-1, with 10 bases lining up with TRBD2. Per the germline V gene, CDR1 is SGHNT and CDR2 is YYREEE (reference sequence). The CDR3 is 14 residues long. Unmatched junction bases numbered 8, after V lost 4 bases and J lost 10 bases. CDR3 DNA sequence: TGTGCCAGCAGCCCGAGCGGGGGGGCTTGGGAGCAGTTCTTC. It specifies CASSPSGGAWEQFF.

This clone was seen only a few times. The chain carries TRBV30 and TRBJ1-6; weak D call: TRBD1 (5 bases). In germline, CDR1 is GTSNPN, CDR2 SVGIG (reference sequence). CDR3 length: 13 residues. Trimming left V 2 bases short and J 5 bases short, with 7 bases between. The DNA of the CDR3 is TGTGCCTGGAGTAAGGGGAATAATTCACCCCTCCACTTT. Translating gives CAWSKGNNSPLHF.

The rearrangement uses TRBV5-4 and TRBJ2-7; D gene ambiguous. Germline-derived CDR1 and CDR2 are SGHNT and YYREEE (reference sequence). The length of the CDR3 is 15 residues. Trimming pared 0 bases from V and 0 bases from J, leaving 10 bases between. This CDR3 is CASSLAAVSSYEQYF. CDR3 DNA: TGTGCCAGCAGCTTGGCGGCGGTTAGCTCCTACGAGCAGTACTTC.

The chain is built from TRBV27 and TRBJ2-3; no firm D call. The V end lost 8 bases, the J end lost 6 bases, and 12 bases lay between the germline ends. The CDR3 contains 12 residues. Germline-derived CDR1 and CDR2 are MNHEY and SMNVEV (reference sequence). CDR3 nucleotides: TGTGCCAGCTCTACTCTGGGGGATACGCAGTATTTT. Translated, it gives CASSTLGDTQYF.

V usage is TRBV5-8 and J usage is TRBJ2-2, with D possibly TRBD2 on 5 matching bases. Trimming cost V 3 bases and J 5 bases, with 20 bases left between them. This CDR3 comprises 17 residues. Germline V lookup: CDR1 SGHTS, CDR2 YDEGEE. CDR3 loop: CASSWRSGRMGTGELFF. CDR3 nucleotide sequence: TGTGCCAGCAGCTGGAGGTCGGGTAGAATGGGGACCGGGGAGCTGTTTTTT.

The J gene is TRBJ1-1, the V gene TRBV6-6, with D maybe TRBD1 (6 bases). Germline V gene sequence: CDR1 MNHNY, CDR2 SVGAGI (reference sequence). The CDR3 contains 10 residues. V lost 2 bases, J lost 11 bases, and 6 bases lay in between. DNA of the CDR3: TGTGCCAGCAGTTACGGACAGGCTTTCTTT. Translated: CASSYGQAFF.

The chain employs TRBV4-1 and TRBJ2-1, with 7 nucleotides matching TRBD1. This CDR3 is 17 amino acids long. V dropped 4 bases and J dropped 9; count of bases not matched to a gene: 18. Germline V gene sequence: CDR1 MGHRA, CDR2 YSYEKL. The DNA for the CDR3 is TGCGCCAGCAGCCGTTCCCGACAGGGACGATCCCTCGCTGAGCAGTTCTTC. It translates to CASSRSRQGRSLAEQFF.

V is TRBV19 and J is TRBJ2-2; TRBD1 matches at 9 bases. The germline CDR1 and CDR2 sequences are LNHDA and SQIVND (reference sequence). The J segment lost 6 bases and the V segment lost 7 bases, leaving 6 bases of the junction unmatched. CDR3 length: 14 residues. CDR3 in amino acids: CASNPTGGAGELFF. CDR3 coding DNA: TGTGCCAGTAATCCCACAGGGGGCGCCGGGGAGCTGTTTTTT.

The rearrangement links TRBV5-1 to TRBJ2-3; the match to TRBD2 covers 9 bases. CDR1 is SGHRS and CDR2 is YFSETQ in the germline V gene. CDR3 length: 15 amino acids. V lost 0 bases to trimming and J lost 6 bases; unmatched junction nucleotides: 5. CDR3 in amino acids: CASSLGGRAGDTQYF. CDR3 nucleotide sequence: TGCGCCAGCAGCTTGGGCGGGAGGGCCGGGGATACGCAGTATTTT.